This entry is about one T cell receptor (beta chain). Its target is not known. After pathologic assessment, macro-dissection selected premalignant or tumor cells for extraction. The data were produced by immunoSEQ multiplex PCR, yet TCRdb's version contains in-frame clones alone and is incomplete. Among tens of thousands of clones, under 80% were seen once, and the ten largest hold about 4.7%. The sample belongs to a study of immune evolution from preneoplasia to lung adenocarcinoma. From germline, CDR1 is MNHEY and CDR2 SVGAGI. The CDR3 is made up of 14 amino acids. V gave up 11 bases and J gave up 2 bases, with 18 bases separating them. Whole-study findings and limits: Normal lung had the highest top T cell clone frequencies. T cell clonality was higher in KRAS-mutant than EGFR-mutant or wild-type nodules. Normal lung had highest clonality; later lesions appeared denser, more diverse.

This TCR came from a person in their 60s with lung adenocarcinoma. The rearrangement uses TRBV6-5 and TRBJ1-1, with D possibly matching TRBD1 (5 bases). Sequencing was done on a sample of FFPE invasive lung adenocarcinoma tissue. DNA of the CDR3: TGTGCCGCCACGGGTGGCAGGGTTAACACTGAAGCTTTCTTT. As protein: CAATGGRVNTEAFF.